This T cell receptor beta chain was identified in a study of shared T cell receptors in the human thymus. Germline CDR1 MNHNS, CDR2 SASEGT. The V end was cut by 4 bases, the J end by 3 bases, with 13 bases between. The CDR3 loop spans 15 amino acids. TCRdb's table, derived via immunoSEQ multiplex PCR, lists solely in-frame clones and lacks some. The table includes approximately 400,000 clones, more than 85% detected once. This sequence was found in a human donor. The chain combines TRBV6-1 with TRBJ1-5, with a weak D call TRBD1 (6 bases). The material sequenced was thymocytes. CDR3 sequence (DNA): TGTGCCAGCAGTGCAGAAGGGGGAAACAATCAGCCCCAGCATTTT. Its protein product is CASSAEGGNNQPQHF.